The 6 T cell receptor beta chains in this list originate from one sample, sequenced in a study of T-cell reconstitution after alpha-beta-depleted transplantation in children. Unique molecular identifiers were built into the TCRbeta library. Each CDR3 protein is one row after TCRdb ran MiXCR on the PCR reads. This table holds fewer than 4,500 distinct CDR3 sequences, roughly a quarter found once. The input for sequencing was PBMCs, mostly from graft donor cells, taken 60 days after TCRalphabeta/CD19-depleted stem cell transplant. The receptor source for this set is a boy younger than two who had a stem cell transplant for acute myeloid leukemia, so the T cells may come from the graft donor.

At least ten counts were recorded for this clonotype. The genes are TRBV12-3 or TRBV12-4 and TRBJ2-5, with D maybe TRBD1 (5 bases). The V end lost 3 bases, the J end lost 1 base, and 12 bases lay between the germline ends. This CDR3 is built from 15 residues. The DNA for the CDR3 is TGTGCCAGCAGTTTGAGTGACAGCGTCCAAGAGACCCAGTACTTC. Encoded protein: CASSLSDSVQETQYF.

The sample holds many counts of this clonotype. The chain is built from TRBV7-7 and TRBJ2-2; possibly TRBD2 for D (5 bases). This CDR3 is built from 15 residues. The germline V and J ends were trimmed by 5 bases and 0 bases, with 10 bases remaining between them. Germline V gene data show CDR1 as SSHAT and CDR2 as FNYEAQ (reference sequence). This CDR3 is CASSLDGTNTGELFF. The CDR3 DNA follows: TGTGCCAGCAGCCTGGACGGGACGAACACCGGGGAGCTGTTTTTT.

This chain joins TRBV4-3 and TRBJ2-5; 7 positions agree with TRBD2. The V gene's germline CDR1 is LGHNA and CDR2 YSLEER. The CDR3 totals 15 residues. The V gene end was trimmed by 4 bases and the J gene end by 3 bases; junction bases not matched to a gene: 8. In nucleotides, the CDR3 is TGCGCCAGCAGCCCGTGGGGGGGGTTGAAAGAGACCCAGTACTTC. Translating it yields CASSPWGGLKETQYF.

The chain combines TRBV4-1 with TRBJ2-7, with D maybe TRBD2 (5 bases). CDR1 is MGHRA and CDR2 is YSYEKL in the germline V gene. The CDR3 spans 13 residues. Trimming left V 2 bases short and J 7 bases short, with 12 bases between. Here the CDR3 reads CASSQPLAIEQYF. Written as DNA, the CDR3 is TGCGCCAGCAGCCAACCGTTAGCGATTGAGCAGTACTTC.

This rearrangement joins TRBV4-3 to TRBJ1-1; D may be TRBD1 (5 bases). The CDR3 consists of 15 residues. In germline, CDR1 is LGHNA, CDR2 YSLEER. The V end lost 2 bases, the J end lost 0 bases, and 10 bases lay between the germline ends. CDR3 protein: CASSQWGKMNTEAFF. CDR3 nucleotides: TGCGCCAGCAGCCAATGGGGCAAGATGAACACTGAAGCTTTCTTT.

This clonotype qualifies as large. The V and J genes are TRBV12-3 or TRBV12-4 and TRBJ1-1; D gene uncertain. This CDR3 is built from 14 residues. Trimming cost V 4 bases and J 0 bases, with 9 bases left between them. DNA of the CDR3: TGTGCCAGCAGTTCGACTGCCATGAACACTGAAGCTTTCTTT. It is translated as CASSSTAMNTEAFF.